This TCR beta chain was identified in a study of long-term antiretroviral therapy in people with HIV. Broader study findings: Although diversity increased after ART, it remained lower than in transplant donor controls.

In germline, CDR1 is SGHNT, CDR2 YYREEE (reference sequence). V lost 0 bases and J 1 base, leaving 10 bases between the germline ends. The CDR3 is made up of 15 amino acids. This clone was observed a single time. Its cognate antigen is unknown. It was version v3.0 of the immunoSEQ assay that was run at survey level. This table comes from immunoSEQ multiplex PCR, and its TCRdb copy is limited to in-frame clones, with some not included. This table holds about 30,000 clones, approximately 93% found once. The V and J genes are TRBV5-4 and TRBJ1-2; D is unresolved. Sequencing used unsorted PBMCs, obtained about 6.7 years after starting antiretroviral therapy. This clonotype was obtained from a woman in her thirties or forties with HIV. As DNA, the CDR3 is TGTGCCAGCAGCTTGGCCCGCACGGATAACTATGGCTACACCTTC. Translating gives CASSLARTDNYGYTF.